This TCR beta chain was observed in a study of T cells after yellow fever vaccination (dated by TCRdb to about 2019). Study-wide context: The SMART-Seq v4 Ultra Low Input RNA kit was used to prepare libraries from fractions with low cell numbers. To follow T-cell clones before and after both primary and booster YFV17D yellow fever vaccination, bulk TCR alpha and beta repertoires underwent longitudinal sequencing. The cohort comprised two healthy male donors, one aged 18 to 30 and one aged 30 to 40 years. Blood was drawn at multiple timepoints before and after primary and secondary immunization, with bulk PBMC replicates and cell subsets isolated. The research as a whole found: Computational filtering was needed because FACS-sorted repertoires could contain abundant contaminating clonotypes from the bulk population. The secondary T-cell response was found to be weaker but faster than the primary response, with a peak reached on day 5 rather than on day 15. Only a couple of donors were included in the study, so the extent to which the findings can be generalized is limited. A small share of clonotypes occurred in both CD4 and CD8 compartments, likely arising from convergent recombination. Most clones expanded after primary vaccination were re-detected after the booster (just under 97% of CD4 and approximately 85% of CD8), suggesting broad memory maintenance.

What the treatment or condition label conveys for this sample: live attenuated yellow fever vaccine strain. Two biological replicates of bulk PBMCs were collected at each blood-draw timepoint. A standard Ficoll-Paque protocol was used to isolate PBMCs from peripheral blood. TriZol was used to extract RNA from bulk PBMCs, from CD4 and CD8 fractions, and from dextramer-positive and dextramer-negative fractions. Comments on this clonotype: The antigen this receptor binds is unknown. No much larger clone exists at a distance of one base, and base qualities are not known.

The germline V end is reduced by 5 bases and the J end by 3 bases; junction bases left unmatched: 8. The germline V gene encodes CDR1 MNHEY and CDR2 SVGAGI. The CDR3 goes from the cysteine to the phenylalanine over 15 residues. Left in the record is the CDR3 DNA by itself, 45 bases read in frame from the first base. Reads for this sample came from an Illumina NovaSeq 6000. TCR cDNA was made using 5'RACE template switching, a step that added a universal primer site and unique molecular identifiers. Priming for cDNA synthesis came from both the TCR alpha and TCR beta constant segments. Two PCR steps were used to amplify libraries, with sample barcodes and sequencing adapters being added in the second step. Sequencing of the libraries was done on either Illumina HiSeq 2500 (2x100 bp) or NovaSeq (2x150 bp). The source study handled its data this way. MIGEC handled demultiplexing of reads and collapsing into UMI consensus sequences, while MiXCR performed V(D)J alignment. Using edgeR on replicate PBMC samples, clonotypes were called vaccine-responding if FDR was below 0.01 and the log2 fold change was above 5 up to day 15. Each bulk clonotype was labeled CD4 or CD8 based on which sequenced repertoire, CD4 or CD8, contained the clonotype at higher abundance. Clones were called with MiXCR by TCRdb after fastp trimmed the public reads at Q25, and only in-frame beta chains were retained. Under each unique CDR3 protein, matching rows form one entry showing the most common genes and DNA. The V and J calls, along with clone size, are taken from TCRdb and not from the paper's own processing. Across this sample there are some 350,000 distinct CDR3 sequences, with about 4% seen only once. The top ten constitute less than 25% of the sample.

The sequence came from a man aged 18-30 years who received the YFV17D yellow fever vaccine. The sequencing used PBMCs, collected 5 days after the yellow fever booster vaccination. Here the chain combines TRBV6-5 and TRBJ1-1; 8 central bases correspond to TRBD1. The DNA sequence follows: TGTGCCAGCAGTCCGTTTGGACAGGGTGACACTGAAGCTTTCTTT. Translated, this is CASSPFGQGDTEAFF.